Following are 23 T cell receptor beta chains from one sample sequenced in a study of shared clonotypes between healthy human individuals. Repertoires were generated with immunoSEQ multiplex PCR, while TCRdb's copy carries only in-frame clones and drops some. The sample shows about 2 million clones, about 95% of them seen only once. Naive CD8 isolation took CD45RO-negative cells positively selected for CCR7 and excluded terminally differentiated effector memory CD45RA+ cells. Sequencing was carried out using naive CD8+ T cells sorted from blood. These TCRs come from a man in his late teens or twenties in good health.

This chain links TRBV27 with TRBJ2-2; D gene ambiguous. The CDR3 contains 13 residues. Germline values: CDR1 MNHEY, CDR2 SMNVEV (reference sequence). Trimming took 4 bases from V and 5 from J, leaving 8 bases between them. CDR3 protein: CASSSFPTGELFF. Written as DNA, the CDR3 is TGTGCCAGCAGTTCCTTCCCTACCGGGGAGCTGTTTTTT.

The CDR3 region is CASSYSSGGADEQYF. The DNA of the CDR3 is TGTGCCAGCAGTTACTCGAGCGGGGGGGCCGACGAGCAGTACTTC. The chain links TRBV6-5 to TRBJ2-7, with TRBD2 matching over 10 bases. V lost 0 bases to trimming and J lost 5 bases; unmatched junction nucleotides: 4. The CDR3 length is 15 residues. Germline V gives CDR1 MNHEY, CDR2 SVGAGI.

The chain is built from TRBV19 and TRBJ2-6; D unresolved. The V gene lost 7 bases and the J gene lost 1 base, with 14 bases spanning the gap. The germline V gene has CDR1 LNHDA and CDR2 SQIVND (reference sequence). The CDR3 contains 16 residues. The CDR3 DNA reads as TGTGCCAGTACCCCCGATGGGTTATCTGGGGCCAACGTCCTGACTTTC. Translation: CASTPDGLSGANVLTF.

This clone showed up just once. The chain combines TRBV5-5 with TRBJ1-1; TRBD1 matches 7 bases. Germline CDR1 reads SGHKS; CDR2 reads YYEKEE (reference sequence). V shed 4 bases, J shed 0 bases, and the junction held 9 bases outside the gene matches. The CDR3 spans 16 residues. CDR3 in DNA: TGTGCCAGCAGCCACGGGACAGCCCTCATGAACACTGAAGCTTTCTTT. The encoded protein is CASSHGTALMNTEAFF.

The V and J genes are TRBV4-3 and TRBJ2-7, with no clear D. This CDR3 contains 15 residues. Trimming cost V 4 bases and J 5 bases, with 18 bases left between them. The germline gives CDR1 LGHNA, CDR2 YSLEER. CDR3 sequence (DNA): TGCGCCAGCAGCCCGGGTTTGATACACACTGACGAGCAGTACTTC. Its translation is CASSPGLIHTDEQYF.

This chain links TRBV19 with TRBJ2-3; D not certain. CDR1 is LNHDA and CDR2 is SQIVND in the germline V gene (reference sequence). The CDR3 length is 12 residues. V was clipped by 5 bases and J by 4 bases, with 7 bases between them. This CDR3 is CASSAGPDTQYF. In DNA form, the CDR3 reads TGTGCCAGTAGTGCAGGCCCAGATACGCAGTATTTT.

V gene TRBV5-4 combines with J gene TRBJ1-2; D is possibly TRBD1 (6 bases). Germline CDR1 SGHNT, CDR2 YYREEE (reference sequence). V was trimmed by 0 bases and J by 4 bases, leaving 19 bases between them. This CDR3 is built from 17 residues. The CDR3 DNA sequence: TGTGCCAGCAGCTTGGCTCTACAACAGGGAGGTAGCTATGGCTACACCTTC. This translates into CASSLALQQGGSYGYTF. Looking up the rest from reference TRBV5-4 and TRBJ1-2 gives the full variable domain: ETGVTQSPTHLIKTRGQQVTLRCSSQSGHNTVSWYQQALGQGPQFIFQYYREEENGRGNFPPRFSGLQFPNYSSELNVNALELDDSALYLCASSLALQQGGSYGYTFGSGTRLTVV.

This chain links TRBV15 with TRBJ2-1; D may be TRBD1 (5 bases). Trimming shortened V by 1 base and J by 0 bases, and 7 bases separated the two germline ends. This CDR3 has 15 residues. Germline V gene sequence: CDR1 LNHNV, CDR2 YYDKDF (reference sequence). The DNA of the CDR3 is TGTGCCACCAGCAGAGTAGACAGCTCCTACAATGAGCAGTTCTTC. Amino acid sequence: CATSRVDSSYNEQFF.

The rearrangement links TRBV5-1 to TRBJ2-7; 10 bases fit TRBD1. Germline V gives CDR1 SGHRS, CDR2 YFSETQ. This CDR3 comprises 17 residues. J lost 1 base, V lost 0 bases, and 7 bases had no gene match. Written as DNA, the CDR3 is TGCGCCAGCAGCTTGGTAGGGACAGGGGCGGAATCCTACGAGCAGTACTTC. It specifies CASSLVGTGAESYEQYF.

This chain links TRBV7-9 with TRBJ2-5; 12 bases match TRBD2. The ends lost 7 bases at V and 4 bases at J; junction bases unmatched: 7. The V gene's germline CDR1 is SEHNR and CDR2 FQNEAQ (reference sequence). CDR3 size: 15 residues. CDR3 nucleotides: TGTGCCAGCAACAGACTAGCGGGAGCTGGAGAGACCCAGTACTTC. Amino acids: CASNRLAGAGETQYF.

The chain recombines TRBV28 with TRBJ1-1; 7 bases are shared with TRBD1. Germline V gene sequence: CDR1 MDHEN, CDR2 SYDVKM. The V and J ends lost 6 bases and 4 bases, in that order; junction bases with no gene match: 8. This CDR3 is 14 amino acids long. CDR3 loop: CASSLLQGSTEAFF. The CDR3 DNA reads TGTGCCAGCAGCCTCTTACAGGGGAGCACTGAAGCTTTCTTT.

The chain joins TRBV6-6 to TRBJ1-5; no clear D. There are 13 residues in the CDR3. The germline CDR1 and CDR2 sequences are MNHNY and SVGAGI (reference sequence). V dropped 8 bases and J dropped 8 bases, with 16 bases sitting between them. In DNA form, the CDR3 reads TGTGCCAGCGACGACCCTGGTGACGAGCCCCAGCATTTT. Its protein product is CASDDPGDEPQHF.

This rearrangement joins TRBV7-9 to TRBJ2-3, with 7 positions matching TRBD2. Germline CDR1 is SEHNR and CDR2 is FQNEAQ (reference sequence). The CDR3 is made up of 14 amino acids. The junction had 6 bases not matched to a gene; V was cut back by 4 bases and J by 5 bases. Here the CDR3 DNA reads TGTGCCAGCAGCTCGGGACTAAACCTAGATACGCAGTATTTT. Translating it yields CASSSGLNLDTQYF.

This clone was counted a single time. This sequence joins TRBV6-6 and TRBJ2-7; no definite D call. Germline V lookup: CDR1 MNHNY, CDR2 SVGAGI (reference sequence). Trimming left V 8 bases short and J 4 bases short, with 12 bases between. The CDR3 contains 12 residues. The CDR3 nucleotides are TGTGCCAGCGAAGGTGGGGATTACGAGCAGTACTTC. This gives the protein CASEGGDYEQYF.

Written as DNA, the CDR3 is TGCGCCAGCAGCTTGTCGAGCGGGGGGGCAGATACGCAGTATTTT. This sequence encodes CASSLSSGGADTQYF. The gene calls are TRBV5-1 and TRBJ2-3; 10 bases agree with TRBD2. The germline CDR1 and CDR2 sequences are SGHRS and YFSETQ. The J segment lost 4 bases and the V segment lost 1 base, leaving 3 bases of the junction unmatched. This CDR3 contains 15 residues.

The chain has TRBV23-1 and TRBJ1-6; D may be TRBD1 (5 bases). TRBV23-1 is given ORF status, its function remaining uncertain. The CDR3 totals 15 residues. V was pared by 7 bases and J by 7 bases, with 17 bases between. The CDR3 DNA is TGCGCCAGCACTCCGGACACAACTAAGAATTCACCCCTCCACTTT. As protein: CASTPDTTKNSPLHF.

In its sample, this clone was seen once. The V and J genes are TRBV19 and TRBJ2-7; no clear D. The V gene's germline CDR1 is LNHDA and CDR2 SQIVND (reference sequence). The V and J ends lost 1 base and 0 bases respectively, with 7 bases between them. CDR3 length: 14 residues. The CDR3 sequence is CASSIGHFSYEQYF. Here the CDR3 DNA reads TGTGCCAGTAGTATAGGACACTTCTCCTACGAGCAGTACTTC. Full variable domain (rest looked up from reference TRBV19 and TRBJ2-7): DGGITQSPKYLFRKEGQNVTLSCEQNLNHDAMYWYRQDPGQGLRLIYYSQIVNDFQKGDIAEGYSVSREKKESFPLTVTSAQKNPTAFYLCASSIGHFSYEQYFGPGTRLTVT.

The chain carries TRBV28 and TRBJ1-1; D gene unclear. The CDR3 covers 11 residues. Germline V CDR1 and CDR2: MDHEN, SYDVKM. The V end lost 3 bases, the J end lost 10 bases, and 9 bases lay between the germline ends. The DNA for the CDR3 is TGTGCCAGCAGTTTGGGCTCTATAGCTTTCTTT. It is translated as CASSLGSIAFF. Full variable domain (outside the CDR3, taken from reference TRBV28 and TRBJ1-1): DVKVTQSSRYLVKRTGEKVFLECVQDMDHENMFWYRQDPGLGLRLIYFSYDVKMKEKGDIPEGYSVSREKKERFSLILESASTNQTSMYLCASSLGSIAFFGQGTRLTVV.

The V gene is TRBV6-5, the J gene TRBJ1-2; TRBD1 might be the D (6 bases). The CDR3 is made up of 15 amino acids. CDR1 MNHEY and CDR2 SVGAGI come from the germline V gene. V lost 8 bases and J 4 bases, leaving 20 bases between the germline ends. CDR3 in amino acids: CASGQEDRPIYGYTF. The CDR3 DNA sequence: TGTGCCAGCGGTCAGGAGGACAGACCGATCTATGGCTACACCTTC.

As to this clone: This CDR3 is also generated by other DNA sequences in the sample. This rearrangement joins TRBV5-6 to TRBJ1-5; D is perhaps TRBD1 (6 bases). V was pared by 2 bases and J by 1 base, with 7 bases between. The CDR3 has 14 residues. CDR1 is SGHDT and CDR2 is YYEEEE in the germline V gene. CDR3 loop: CASSLGGSNQPQHF. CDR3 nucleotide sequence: TGTGCCAGCAGCTTAGGGGGAAGCAATCAGCCCCAGCATTTT.

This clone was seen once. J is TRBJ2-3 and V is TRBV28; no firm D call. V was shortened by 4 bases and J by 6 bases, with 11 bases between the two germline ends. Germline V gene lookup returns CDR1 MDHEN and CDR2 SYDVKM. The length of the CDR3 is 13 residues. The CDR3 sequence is CASSSRPEDTQYF. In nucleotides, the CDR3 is TGTGCCAGCAGTTCCCGCCCAGAGGATACGCAGTATTTT.

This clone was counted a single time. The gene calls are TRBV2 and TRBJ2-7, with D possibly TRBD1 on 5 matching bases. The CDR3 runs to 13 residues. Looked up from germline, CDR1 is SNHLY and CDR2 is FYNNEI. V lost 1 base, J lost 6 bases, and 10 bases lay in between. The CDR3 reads CASSEGRVPEQYF. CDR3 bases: TGTGCCAGCAGTGAAGGCAGGGTACCCGAGCAGTACTTC.

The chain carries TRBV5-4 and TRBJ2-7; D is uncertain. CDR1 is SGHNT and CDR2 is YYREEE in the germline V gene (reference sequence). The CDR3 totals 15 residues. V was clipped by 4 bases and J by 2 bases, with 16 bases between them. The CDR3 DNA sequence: TGTGCCAGCAGCCCAGAGCCTAACCCAACCTACGAGCAGTACTTC. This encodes CASSPEPNPTYEQYF. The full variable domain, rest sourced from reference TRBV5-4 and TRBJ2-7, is ETGVTQSPTHLIKTRGQQVTLRCSSQSGHNTVSWYQQALGQGPQFIFQYYREEENGRGNFPPRFSGLQFPNYSSELNVNALELDDSALYLCASSPEPNPTYEQYFGPGTRLTVT.